The rows below give T cell receptor beta chains drawn from one sample of a study of CD8 T cells in Susac syndrome. One entry per CDR3 protein results from TCRdb running MiXCR on the immunoSEQ multiplex PCR reads. This table has roughly 44,000 distinct CDR3 sequences, approximately 93% appearing once. Sequencing was carried out using CD8+ T cells from PBMCs. The source is a human donor in good health. Both conserved end residues are part of each CDR3. D genes are given only for firm matches. Size values are once, few and many counts, or a class for expanded clones, and some rows have none.

. | . | TRBJ2-6 | TRBV28 | TGTGCCAGCAGTGGTAGAGAGGGAGTCCCCAACGTCCTGACTTTC | CASSGREGVPNVLTF
TRBD1 | . | TRBJ1-6 | TRBV7-6 | TGTGCCAGCAGCCAATTCACAGGGGGTAATTCACCCCTCCACTTT | CASSQFTGGNSPLHF
TRBD1 | once | TRBJ2-3 | TRBV7-9 | TGTGCCAGCAGCTTAGGCATAGGGGGCTCCACAGATACGCAGTATTTT | CASSLGIGGSTDTQYF
. | . | TRBJ1-1 | TRBV24-1 | TGTGCCACCAGTCAGGGATCCACTGAAGCTTTCTTT | CATSQGSTEAFF
. | . | TRBJ1-1 | TRBV28 | TGTGCCAGCAGTTTTCCCACATCTTTCGAGGGGCGTATGAACACTGAAGCTTTCTTT | CASSFPTSFEGRMNTEAFF
. | . | TRBJ2-2 | TRBV29-1 | TGCAGCGTCAGGGACGGGGAGCTGTTTTTT | CSVRDGELFF
TRBD2 | . | TRBJ2-1 | TRBV6-1 | TGTGCCAGCCGACTAGCGGGACGCAATGAGCAGTTCTTC | CASRLAGRNEQFF
. | once | TRBJ1-2 | TRBV7-9 | TGTGCCAGCAGCCGAGAGTGGTCATCCCCTAACTATGGCTACACCTTC | CASSREWSSPNYGYTF
TRBD2 | . | TRBJ2-3 | TRBV9 | TGTGCCAGCAGCGCGGCTGGGCGGGAGGCCACAGATACGCAGTATTTT | CASSAAGREATDTQYF
. | . | TRBJ1-5 | TRBV27 | TGTGCCAGCAGCCCCCCAGGGTATAGCAATCAGCCCCAGCATTTT | CASSPPGYSNQPQHF
TRBD1 | . | TRBJ2-7 | TRBV6-5 | TGTGCCAGCAGTTACTCGGACAGGGGCTACGAGCAGTACTTC | CASSYSDRGYEQYF
. | . | TRBJ1-5 | TRBV7-6 | TGTGCCAGCAGCTTAAATGCGGGGGCGATCATCCAGCCCCAGCATTTT | CASSLNAGAIIQPQHF
TRBD1 | . | TRBJ2-5 | TRBV6-1 | TGTGCCAGCAGCTTCCCGGGACAGGAAGAGACCCAGTACTTC | CASSFPGQEETQYF
TRBD1 | . | TRBJ1-1 | TRBV28 | TGTGCCAGCAGTTCCCCGACAGGGTGGAACACTGAAGCTTTCTTT | CASSSPTGWNTEAFF
. | . | TRBJ2-7 | TRBV6-2/TRBV6-3 | TGTGCCAGCAGTCGCCACTCCTACGAGCAGTACTTC | CASSRHSYEQYF
. | once | TRBJ1-5 | TRBV25-1 | TGTGCCAGCAGTGAAGGTAGCCATCAGCCCCAGCATTTT | CASSEGSHQPQHF
. | . | TRBJ1-1 | TRBV7-9 | TGTGCCAGCAGCCAGCAGGGTGAAGCTTTCTTT | CASSQQGEAFF
. | . | TRBJ2-3 | TRBV7-4 | TGTGCCAGCAGCCCCGTCACAGATACGCAGTATTTT | CASSPVTDTQYF
. | . | TRBJ1-5 | TRBV28 | TGTGCCAGCAGTTTCCTGAGGGGCGCAAGGTATCAGCCCCAGCATTTT | CASSFLRGARYQPQHF
TRBD1 | . | TRBJ1-2 | TRBV25-1 | TGTGCCAGCAGTGATGGACAGGGGGCTGGCTACACCTTC | CASSDGQGAGYTF
TRBD2 | . | TRBJ2-7 | TRBV7-9 | TGTGCCAGCAGCCTTCGTGAAACTAGCGGGAACTACGAGCAGTACTTC | CASSLRETSGNYEQYF
. | . | TRBJ1-2 | TRBV4-1 | TGCGCCAGCAGCCAAGTGCTTGGGTATGGCTACACCTTC | CASSQVLGYGYTF
TRBD1 | . | TRBJ1-1 | TRBV12-3/TRBV12-4 | TGTGCCAGCAGATCCCGGACAGGGCTGAACACTGAAGCTTTCTTT | CASRSRTGLNTEAFF
. | . | TRBJ2-3 | TRBV29-1 | TGCAGCGTTGAAGATCTATGGGATAGCACAGATACGCAGTATTTT | CSVEDLWDSTDTQYF
TRBD1 | . | TRBJ1-3 | TRBV6-6 | TGTGCCAGCAGTTACTCCGGGACAGGGAGTAAGGAAGTATATTTT | CASSYSGTGSKEVYF
. | . | TRBJ2-7 | TRBV28 | TGTGCCAGCAGTTTTGGGCCGGGGGGCGCGTCCTACGAGCAGTACTTC | CASSFGPGGASYEQYF
. | . | TRBJ2-7 | TRBV20-1 | TGCAGTGCGCAGACAAGTGAGAGCTCCTACGAGCAGTACTTC | CSAQTSESSYEQYF
TRBD1 | . | TRBJ2-2 | TRBV19 | TGTGCCAGTAGTACGACAGGGAGATCCACCGGGGAGCTGTTTTTT | CASSTTGRSTGELFF
TRBD2 | . | TRBJ2-3 | TRBV20-1 | TGCAGTGCTTGGGGCGGGAGAACAGATACGCAGTATTTT | CSAWGGRTDTQYF
TRBD2 | . | TRBJ2-7 | TRBV9 | TGTGCCAGCAGCGTAGCAGGGACTAGCGAGATCTACGAGCAGTACTTC | CASSVAGTSEIYEQYF
. | . | TRBJ2-4 | TRBV29-1 | TGCAGCGTAGACGTATTCGGGAACATTCAGTACTTC | CSVDVFGNIQYF
. | . | TRBJ2-7 | TRBV9 | TGTGCCAGCAGCGTAGGGGACGCGTCGAGCTCCTACGAGCAGTACTTC | CASSVGDASSSYEQYF
TRBD2 | . | TRBJ2-2 | TRBV28 | TGTGCCAGCAGTCCACCGGGACTAGCAGTTATGGAGCGGACCGGGGAGCTGTTTTTT | CASSPPGLAVMERTGELFF